This is a list of T cell receptor beta chains from one sample in a study of cytomegalovirus exposure and HLA in healthy donors. Sequencing was performed with immunoSEQ multiplex PCR; in TCRdb, only in-frame clones are kept and a portion is missing. The sample records approximately 160,000 clones, over 65% being singletons. Sequencing input: PBMCs. These TCRs come from a female donor in good health and CMV-seronegative. Both conserved end residues are part of each CDR3. The D gene is left open where the match is weak. Some rows have no size entry. The others give once, few or many, or a class for an expanded clone.

TRBV5-6	NA	TRBJ2-1	NA	TGTGCCAGCAGCTTTTACGGGACAGCGGGGTTCTTC	CASSFYGTAGFF
TRBV27	once	TRBJ2-5	NA	TGTGCCAGCAGTTTATACGGACACCAGGCGGCAGGGACCCAGTACTTC	CASSLYGHQAAGTQYF
TRBV7-9	few	TRBJ2-2	NA	TGTGCCAGCAACGACAGATACACCGGGGAGCTGTTTTTT	CASNDRYTGELFF
TRBV7-2	NA	TRBJ2-7	TRBD1	TGTGCCAGCCGCCAGACAGGGATTGAGGACGAGCAGTACTTC	CASRQTGIEDEQYF
TRBV4-1	NA	TRBJ2-6	NA	TGCGCCAGCAGCCAAGTGGGAGTCGGGCAGGATAGCTCTGGGGCCAACGTCCTGACTTTC	CASSQVGVGQDSSGANVLTF
TRBV5-1	NA	TRBJ2-5	NA	TGCGCCAGCAGCTTGATACAGGGCGGGGAGACCCAGTACTTC	CASSLIQGGETQYF
TRBV7-3	NA	TRBJ2-6	NA	TGTGCCAGCGGTAGCCAAGCCTCTGGGGCCAACGTCCTGACTTTC	CASGSQASGANVLTF
TRBV2	NA	TRBJ1-1	NA	TGTGCCACCCTGAGGATTGTGAACACTGAAGCTTTCTTT	CATLRIVNTEAFF
TRBV19	NA	TRBJ2-5	TRBD1	TGTGCCAGTAATAAGGGACAGAGAGAGACCCAGTACTTC	CASNKGQRETQYF
TRBV7-2	NA	TRBJ2-4	TRBD2	TGTGCCAGCCAATTCAGGGGCCTAGCGGGAGGGGCCAAAAACATTCAGTACTTC	CASQFRGLAGGAKNIQYF
TRBV4-1	few	TRBJ2-3	NA	TGCGCCAGCAGCCAACAGTGGGCCCAACAGGATACGCAGTATTTT	CASSQQWAQQDTQYF
TRBV19	few	TRBJ2-7	NA	TGTGGGGCAGGCAGGGCGTCCGAGCAGTACTTC	CGAGRASEQYF
TRBV9	NA	TRBJ2-6	TRBD2	TGTGCCAGCCAGCGGGGCTCCTCTGGGGCCAACGTCCTGACTTTC	CASQRGSSGANVLTF
TRBV28	few	TRBJ2-3	NA	TGTGCCAGCAGTTTGGGGACTGCCGGGGATACGCAGTATTTT	CASSLGTAGDTQYF
TRBV4-3	few	TRBJ2-1	NA	TGCGCCAGCAGCCAAGGAGGCGGAGGCTCCTACAATGAGCAGTTCTTC	CASSQGGGGSYNEQFF
TRBV29-1	NA	TRBJ2-2	NA	TGCAGCGTGGCGGAAGCGCGGACGAACACCGGGGAGCTGTTTTTT	CSVAEARTNTGELFF
TRBV5-1	NA	TRBJ2-6	NA	TGCGCCAGCAGCTTGATGGCCTCTGGGGCCAACGTCCTGACTTTC	CASSLMASGANVLTF
TRBV15	once	TRBJ2-7	NA	TGTGCCACCAGCAGAGAACTAGCTTACGAGCAGTACTTC	CATSRELAYEQYF
TRBV4-3	NA	TRBJ2-2	NA	TGCGCCAGCAGCCAAGCGTCTGAACGGGTGGGTGGGGAGCTGTTTTTT	CASSQASERVGGELFF
TRBV27	NA	TRBJ2-7	NA	TGTGCCAGCAGGGACGCAGGGCGTCTGAACGAGCAGTACTTC	CASRDAGRLNEQYF
TRBV19	NA	TRBJ2-5	TRBD1	TGTGCCAGTAGTCAGGGGGCCCAAGAGACCCAGTACTTC	CASSQGAQETQYF
TRBV5-4	few	TRBJ1-1	NA	TGTGCCAGCAGCTTGGCGACAAGGAACACTGAAGCTTTCTTT	CASSLATRNTEAFF
TRBV5-1	once	TRBJ1-6	TRBD1	TGCGCCAGCAGCGTGGGACAGATTAATTCACCCCTCCACTTT	CASSVGQINSPLHF
TRBV18	NA	TRBJ2-3	NA	TGTGCCAGCTCACCATCTGTCACAGATACGCAGTATTTT	CASSPSVTDTQYF
TRBV30	NA	TRBJ2-7	NA	TGTGCCTGGAGCGTCGGAGGGATCGACGAGCAGTACTTC	CAWSVGGIDEQYF
TRBV6-5	NA	TRBJ2-7	TRBD2	TGTGCCAGCAGTCGGACTAGCGGGAGCTACGAGCAGTACTTC	CASSRTSGSYEQYF
TRBV30	NA	TRBJ2-7	NA	TGTGCCTGGAGATCCGGGACAAAAATTTACGAGCAGTACTTC	CAWRSGTKIYEQYF
TRBV19	once	TRBJ2-7	NA	TGTGCCAGTAGTATACCCCCCCCTGGGGCGGGGGAGCAGTACTTC	CASSIPPPGAGEQYF
TRBV28	NA	TRBJ2-7	TRBD1	TGTGCCAGCAGTTTGCTTTCCGGGACAGTGGGCTACGAGCAGTACTTC	CASSLLSGTVGYEQYF
TRBV4-3	few	TRBJ2-1	NA	TGCGCCAGTGTCAAGGGACTCGCCGACTACAATGAGCAGTTCTTC	CASVKGLADYNEQFF
TRBV28	once	TRBJ2-7	TRBD2	TGTGCCAGCTCCCCACGGAGAGGGAGGAATAGCGGGAGGGCCTTTTACTTC	CASSPRRGRNSGRAFYF
TRBV4-3	few	TRBJ1-3	NA	TGCGCCAGCAGCCAAGCCTCGGGAAACACCATATATTTT	CASSQASGNTIYF
TRBV2	NA	TRBJ2-3	TRBD2	TGTGCCAGCACCCTAAGGACTAGCGGGGTCACAGATACGCAGTATTTT	CASTLRTSGVTDTQYF
TRBV5-1	once	TRBJ1-4	TRBD1	TGCGCCAGCAGCATAGGACAGGGAGGTGAAAAACTGTTTTTT	CASSIGQGGEKLFF
TRBV30	NA	TRBJ2-3	NA	TGTGCCTGGAACAGCGGATCCACAGATACGCAGTATTTT	CAWNSGSTDTQYF
TRBV4-3	NA	TRBJ1-2	NA	TGCGCCAGCAGCCAACAGGGCGCTAACTATGGCTACACCTTC	CASSQQGANYGYTF